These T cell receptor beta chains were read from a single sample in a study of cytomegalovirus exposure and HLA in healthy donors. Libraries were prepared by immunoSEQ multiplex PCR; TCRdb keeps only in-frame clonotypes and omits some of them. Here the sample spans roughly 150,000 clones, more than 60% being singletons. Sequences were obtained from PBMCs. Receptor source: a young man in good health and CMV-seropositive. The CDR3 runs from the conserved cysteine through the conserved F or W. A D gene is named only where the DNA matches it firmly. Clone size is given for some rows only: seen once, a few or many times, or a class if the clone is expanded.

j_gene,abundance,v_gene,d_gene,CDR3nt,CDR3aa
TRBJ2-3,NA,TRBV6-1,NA,TGTGCCAGCACCCCGGGGTTCATCACAGATACGCAGTATTTT,CASTPGFITDTQYF
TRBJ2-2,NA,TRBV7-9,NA,TGTGCCAGCAGCTCGCGGGTGGCTCCAGCGAACACCGGGGAGCTGTTTTTT,CASSSRVAPANTGELFF
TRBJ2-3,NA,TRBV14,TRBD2,TGTGCCAGCAGCCCTAGGGGCCTAGCGGCCCTCACAGATACGCAGTATTTT,CASSPRGLAALTDTQYF
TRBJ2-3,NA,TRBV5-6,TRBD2,TGTGCCAGCAGCCCCTCCGGGACTAGCCGCCTTATCGCAGATACGCAGTATTTT,CASSPSGTSRLIADTQYF
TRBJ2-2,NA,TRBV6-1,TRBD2,TGTGCCCGCGATCGCCCTGGCGCGGGGGCCGGGGAGCTGTTTTTT,CARDRPGAGAGELFF
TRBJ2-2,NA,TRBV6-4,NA,TGTGCCAGCAGAGGGAGCGTGGGCACCGGGGAGCTGTTTTTT,CASRGSVGTGELFF
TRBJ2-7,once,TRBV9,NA,TGTGCCAGCAGCGCGGGGGATAAGAACTACGAGCAGTACTTC,CASSAGDKNYEQYF
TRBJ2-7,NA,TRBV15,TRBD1,TGTGCCACCAGCGAAACCGGGACAGGGGTGCGTCAGTACTTC,CATSETGTGVRQYF
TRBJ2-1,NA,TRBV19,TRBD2,TGTGCCAGTAGTAGACTAGCGGGAGAACCCAATGAGCAGTTCTTC,CASSRLAGEPNEQFF
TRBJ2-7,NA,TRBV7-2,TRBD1,TGTGCCAGCAGCTCCAGAGGGCGACAGGGATCCGAGCAGTACTTC,CASSSRGRQGSEQYF
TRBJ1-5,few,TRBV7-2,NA,TGTGCCAGCAGCCTTGAGGGGGGGCAACCCCAGCATTTT,CASSLEGGQPQHF
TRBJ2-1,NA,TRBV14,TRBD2,TGTGCCAGCAGCCGTTCGGAGACTAGCGGAGGGGAAAATGAGCAGTTCTTC,CASSRSETSGGENEQFF
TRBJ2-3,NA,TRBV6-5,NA,TGTGCCAGCAGTTTCGCATTGCAGACAAGCACAGATACGCAGTATTTT,CASSFALQTSTDTQYF
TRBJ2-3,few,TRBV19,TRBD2,TGTGCCAGTAGCCTCCCCCCCGGGACTAGCTTTGGAGATACGCAGTATTTT,CASSLPPGTSFGDTQYF
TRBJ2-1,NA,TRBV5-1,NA,TGCGCCAGCAGCTTGGATTTCTACAGGGACCGTCCCTACAATGAGCAGTTCTTC,CASSLDFYRDRPYNEQFF
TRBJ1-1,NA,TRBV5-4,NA,TGTGCCAGCAGCTCGGTCAGGGAGGACACTGAAGCTTTCTTT,CASSSVREDTEAFF
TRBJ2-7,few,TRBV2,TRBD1,TGTGCCAGCAGGGACAGGGGGGCAGCCTACGAGCAGTACTTC,CASRDRGAAYEQYF
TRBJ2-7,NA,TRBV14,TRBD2,TGTGCCAGCAGCCCGGGACTAGCAAAGAGCCCCAGCCACTACGAGCAGTACTTC,CASSPGLAKSPSHYEQYF
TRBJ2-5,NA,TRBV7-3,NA,TGTGCCAGCAGCTTAGGGGCAGGTCGTCAAGGGGAGACCCAGTACTTC,CASSLGAGRQGETQYF
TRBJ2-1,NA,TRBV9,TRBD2,TGTGCCAGCAGCATTCGGACTAGCGGGAGTGATGAGCAGTTCTTC,CASSIRTSGSDEQFF